Below are 7 T cell receptor beta chains sequenced from a single sample in a study of blood T cells in healthy people across ages. The second PCR ran roughly 7 to 12 cycles with a sample-barcoded 5' primer and J-beta primers. From the 5' RACE reads, TCRdb called clonotypes with MiXCR, one entry per CDR3 protein. The table shows 700,000 to 950,000 distinct CDR3 sequences, with roughly 44% occurring only once. Sequenced: blood. The receptors stem from a woman aged 55-69 years in good health.

This chain connects TRBV18 to TRBJ2-1; D is ambiguous. CDR3 size: 14 residues. Germline loops: CDR1 KGHSH, CDR2 LQKENI. V lost 0 bases and J 10 bases, leaving 13 bases between the germline ends. In nucleotides, the CDR3 is TGTGCCAGCTCACCACCGTCTCTTCAGGAAGAGCAGTTCTTC. Encoded protein: CASSPPSLQEEQFF.

The chain employs TRBV20-1 and TRBJ1-1, with D possibly matching TRBD1 (5 bases). This CDR3 spans 13 amino acids. From germline, CDR1 is DFQATT and CDR2 SNEGSKA (reference sequence). V lost 6 bases to trimming and J lost 5 bases, with 16 bases between them. CDR3 sequence: CSARGTIWTEAFF. The CDR3 DNA is TGCAGTGCGAGGGGTACGATATGGACTGAAGCTTTCTTT.

This clonotype was observed a few times. This chain uses TRBV3-1 with TRBJ2-1; D possibly uses TRBD1 or TRBD2 (6 bases each). CDR3 length: 16 amino acids. With 0 bases removed from V and 9 bases from J, the gap between germline ends came to 18 bases. The V gene's germline CDR1 is LGHDT and CDR2 YNNKEL (reference sequence). DNA of the CDR3: TGTGCCAGCAGCCAAGATTGGGGGGCTAGCCCCCGTGAGCAGTTCTTC. This codes for CASSQDWGASPREQFF.

The V call is TRBV3-1, the J call TRBJ2-1; 11 nucleotides align to TRBD1. CDR3 length equals 16 residues. The V gene's germline CDR1 is LGHDT and CDR2 YNNKEL (reference sequence). The junction had 8 bases not matched to a gene; V was cut back by 0 bases and J by 10 bases. Here the CDR3 reads CASSQDGTGGRGEQFF. In DNA form, the CDR3 reads TGTGCCAGCAGCCAAGATGGGACAGGGGGTAGGGGGGAGCAGTTCTTC.

The V and J genes are TRBV20-1 and TRBJ1-1; 7 bases fit TRBD1. CDR1 is DFQATT, CDR2 SNEGSKA, per germline (reference sequence). There are 13 residues in the CDR3. V gave up 8 bases and J gave up 0 bases; unmatched junction bases: 6. In nucleotides, the CDR3 is TGCAGTAGCACAGGGGCCTTGAACACTGAAGCTTTCTTT. Amino acids: CSSTGALNTEAFF.

The sample holds a few counts of this clonotype. As DNA, the CDR3 is TGCAGTGCTAGAGAGCAGAGCTACCAAGAGACCCAGTACTTC. It is translated as CSAREQSYQETQYF. The chain joins TRBV20-1 to TRBJ2-5, with no clear D. V was pared by 0 bases and J by 0 bases, with 8 bases between. The CDR3 consists of 14 residues. From germline, CDR1 is DFQATT and CDR2 SNEGSKA (reference sequence).

This chain uses TRBV4-1 with TRBJ2-7, with unresolved D. The germline gives CDR1 MGHRA, CDR2 YSYEKL. This CDR3 has 15 amino acids. Trimming pared 4 bases from V and 2 bases from J, leaving 15 bases between. This CDR3 reads CASSLYISGAYEQYF. The CDR3 DNA sequence: TGCGCCAGCAGCCTATATATAAGTGGGGCCTACGAGCAGTACTTC.